Below, 27 T cell receptor beta chains from the same sample are listed, as sequenced in a study of blood T cells in healthy people across ages (dated by TCRdb to the mid-2010s). The library was generated by 5' RACE. TCRdb lists the instrument as Illumina HiSeq 2500. A second PCR of roughly 7 to 11 cycles was run with a J-beta primer mix and a sample-barcoded 5' primer. In TCRdb, the public reads were trimmed at Q25 with fastp and aligned with MiXCR, with productive beta chains retained. Records with the same CDR3 protein are collapsed into one entry carrying the most frequent genes and DNA. The sample yields under 950,000 distinct CDR3 sequences; about a fifth were counted once. The top ten constitute around a fifth of the sample. The material sequenced was blood. The source of these receptors is a man between 65 and 80 years old in good health.

Only a few counts were recorded for this clonotype. This sequence joins TRBV7-8 and TRBJ2-2, with a weak D call TRBD1 (6 bases). This CDR3 has 16 residues. Trimming stripped 1 base from V and 0 bases from J, with 9 bases between. The germline CDR1 and CDR2 sequences are SGHVS and FQNEAQ. The DNA of the CDR3 is TGTGCCAGCAGCTTAGGGACAGTCGCGAACACCGGGGAGCTGTTTTTT. Translated: CASSLGTVANTGELFF.

The genes are TRBV7-9 and TRBJ2-3; D is undetermined. This CDR3 is built from 14 residues. Trimming took off 0 bases at V and 4 bases at J, with 8 bases between the two ends. Germline V gene lookup returns CDR1 SEHNR and CDR2 FQNEAQ (reference sequence). The CDR3 sequence is CASSLAAIPDTQYF. CDR3 coding DNA: TGTGCCAGCAGCTTAGCGGCTATTCCAGATACGCAGTATTTT.

This chain joins TRBV12-3 or TRBV12-4 and TRBJ2-5; the D is unclear. V shed 9 bases and J shed 3 bases, with 8 bases lying between them. This CDR3 is 11 amino acids long. As DNA, the CDR3 is TGTGCCAGTGGCACCAAAGAGACCCAGTACTTC. Translated: CASGTKETQYF.

V and J are TRBV5-6 and TRBJ2-7; D unclear. This CDR3 has 14 residues. The V gene lost 1 base and the J gene lost 6 bases, with 14 bases spanning the gap. The germline gives CDR1 SGHDT, CDR2 YYEEEE. The CDR3 DNA reads TGTGCCAGCAGCTTGTTTGGCCGGTTCGGCGAGCAGTACTTC. Translating it yields CASSLFGRFGEQYF.

V and J are TRBV5-1 and TRBJ2-3, with a tentative D call TRBD2 (5 bases). The germline V gene has CDR1 SGHRS and CDR2 YFSETQ. The CDR3 has 14 amino acids. Trimming removed 4 bases at V and 6 bases at J, with 15 bases between. CDR3 sequence reads: CASSTPEWEDTQYF. The CDR3 DNA reads TGCGCCAGCAGCACCCCTGAATGGGAGGATACGCAGTATTTT.

This chain connects TRBV2 to TRBJ2-2; D is undetermined. This CDR3 has 15 residues. Germline loops: CDR1 SNHLY, CDR2 FYNNEI. V was clipped by 5 bases and J by 6 bases, with 16 bases between them. CDR3 region: CASSIIQEMAGELFF. The DNA of the CDR3 is TGTGCCAGCAGTATCATCCAAGAGATGGCCGGGGAGCTGTTTTTT.

This clonotype was picked up a small number of times. This chain links TRBV6-6 with TRBJ2-3; D is perhaps TRBD1 or TRBD2 (5 bases each). The germline CDR1 and CDR2 sequences are MNHNY and SVGAGI (reference sequence). The V gene lost 0 bases and the J gene lost 6 bases, with 10 bases spanning the gap. The CDR3 consists of 14 residues. The CDR3 reads CASSYSSEGDTQYF. DNA of the CDR3: TGTGCCAGCAGTTACTCGTCCGAGGGGGATACGCAGTATTTT.

This clonotype was observed a few times. V and J are TRBV29-1 and TRBJ1-1, with D unclear. This CDR3 region has 11 residues. Germline loops: CDR1 SQVTM, CDR2 ANQGSEA. The ends were cut back, 3 bases at V and 11 bases at J, with 13 bases in the middle. CDR3 nucleotides: TGCAGCGTTGAGGGCCGTCACGGCGCTTTCTTT. Protein product: CSVEGRHGAFF.

This clonotype is a singleton in its sample. This chain links TRBV29-1 with TRBJ2-5; 8 positions agree with TRBD1. CDR1 and CDR2 (germline): SQVTM, ANQGSEA. The J segment lost 7 bases and the V segment lost 4 bases, leaving 11 bases of the junction unmatched. The CDR3 has 14 residues. CDR3 bases: TGCAGCGTTGTTAGTTGGGGACAGGCTGGGACCCAGTACTTC. Encoded protein: CSVVSWGQAGTQYF.

The chain links TRBV7-9 to TRBJ2-3; D not certain. The CDR3 has 14 amino acids. The ends were cut back, 6 bases at V and 3 bases at J, with 13 bases in the middle. Per germline, CDR1 SEHNR and CDR2 FQNEAQ (reference sequence). In DNA, the CDR3 is TGTGCCAGCAGACCTATTTGGACGACAGATACGCAGTATTTT. Its translation: CASRPIWTTDTQYF.

This clonotype has more than one count but fewer than ten. The V gene is TRBV7-2, the J gene TRBJ2-7; 7 nucleotides agree with TRBD1. This CDR3 is built from 15 residues. Trimming at V came to 2 bases and at J to 4 bases, leaving 8 bases not matched to a gene. The germline CDR1 and CDR2 sequences are SGHTA and FQGNSA. DNA for the CDR3: TGTGCCAGCAGCTTAATGTTAGGACAGGCATACGAGCAGTACGTC. This gives the protein CASSLMLGQAYEQYV.

The genes are TRBV6-5 and TRBJ2-3; D call uncertain. V was cut by 0 bases and J by 4 bases, with 8 bases left in between. The CDR3 consists of 14 residues. From germline, CDR1 is MNHEY and CDR2 SVGAGI. The CDR3 protein is CASSYSDPPDTQYF. In DNA, the CDR3 is TGTGCCAGCAGTTACTCGGACCCGCCAGATACGCAGTATTTT.

This clonotype is a singleton in its sample. The genes are TRBV6-6 and TRBJ1-4; no definite D call. V was trimmed by 10 bases and J by 7 bases, leaving 10 bases between them. CDR3 size: 11 residues. Germline CDR1 MNHNY, CDR2 SVGAGI (reference sequence). CDR3 bases: TGTGCCACCGTCGCGGGTGAAAAACTGTTTTTT. This gives the protein CATVAGEKLFF.

The rearrangement links TRBV29-1 to TRBJ1-1; maybe TRBD1 (6 bases). Trimming took 5 bases from V and 6 from J, leaving 22 bases between them. The CDR3 length is 15 residues. Germline V gene data show CDR1 as SQVTM and CDR2 as ANQGSEA. CDR3 sequence (DNA): TGCAGCGTTCCTATGGTCGGGGGGGCGTTCTCTGAAGCTTTCTTT. Its translation: CSVPMVGGAFSEAFF.

The chain is built from TRBV24-1 and TRBJ1-5, with no clear D. The ends were cut back, 1 base at V and 6 bases at J, with 9 bases in the middle. The CDR3 runs 14 residues. In germline, CDR1 is KGHDR, CDR2 SFDVKD. In nucleotides, the CDR3 is TGTGCCACCAGTGATTTTTTAACAACTCAGCCCCAGCATTTT. Its translation is CATSDFLTTQPQHF.

The chain couples TRBV7-3 to TRBJ2-3, with 9 bases lining up with TRBD2. The CDR3 is 17 residues long. Germline V CDR1 and CDR2: SGHTA, FQGTGA. V gave up 5 bases and J gave up 1 base; unmatched junction bases: 10. CDR3 nucleotides: TGTGCCAGCAGCGTAGACTCTAGCGGGATTGGCACAGATACGCAGTATTTT. Amino acid sequence: CASSVDSSGIGTDTQYF. The full variable domain, in which reference TRBV7-3 and TRBJ2-3 provide the parts outside the CDR3, is GAGVSQTPSNKVTEKGKYVELRCDPISGHTALYWYRQSLGQGPEFLIYFQGTGAADDSGLPNDRFFAVRPEGSVSTLKIQRTERGDSAVYLCASSVDSSGIGTDTQYFGPGTRLTVL.

The chain has TRBV11-2 and TRBJ1-4; D gene unclear. CDR1 and CDR2 (germline): SGHAT, FQNNGV. V lost 4 bases to trimming and J lost 4 bases, with 7 bases between them. The CDR3 is made up of 13 amino acids. This CDR3 is CASSSGYNEKLFF. CDR3 in DNA: TGTGCCAGCAGCTCCGGGTATAATGAAAAACTGTTTTTT.

The sample holds a few counts of this clonotype. This rearrangement joins TRBV3-1 to TRBJ2-5; unclear D gene. The last part of the DNA fits TRBJ2-7 better; the J call may be wrong. Per germline, CDR1 LGHDT and CDR2 YNNKEL (reference sequence). This CDR3 is 15 amino acids long. The DNA of the CDR3 is TGTGCCAGCAGCCAAGAGTGGGGTTGGTCGGTCGAGCAGTACTTC. Translating gives CASSQEWGWSVEQYF.

This clonotype was picked up many times. The rearrangement uses TRBV7-8 and TRBJ1-1; no clear D. Germline V gene sequence: CDR1 SGHVS, CDR2 FQNEAQ. Trimming pared 2 bases from V and 3 bases from J, leaving 10 bases between. The length of the CDR3 is 14 residues. The CDR3 loop reads CASSLSNSHTEAFF. The DNA of the CDR3 is TGTGCCAGCAGCTTAAGTAACAGTCACACTGAAGCTTTCTTT. The whole variable domain, filled in from reference TRBV7-8 and TRBJ1-1, reads GAGVSQSPRYKVAKRGQDVALRCDPISGHVSLFWYQQALGQGPEFLTYFQNEAQLDKSGLPSDRFFAERPEGSVSTLKIQRTQQEDSAVYLCASSLSNSHTEAFFGQGTRLTVV.

This clonotype was counted a few times. Possible read error: a much larger clone is one base away. The chain joins TRBV20-1 to TRBJ2-2; 13 positions agree with TRBD2. CDR3 length: 16 residues. The germline V gene encodes CDR1 DFQATT and CDR2 SNEGSKA (reference sequence). J was trimmed by 3 bases and V by 1 base; bases with no gene match: 2. The CDR3 coding sequence is TGCAGTGCTAGAGGACTAGCGGGAGGTCACACCGGGGAGCTGTTTTTT. Encoded protein: CSARGLAGGHTGELFF.

This clonotype was detected ten times or more. This chain connects TRBV28 to TRBJ2-2; D is uncertain. This CDR3 comprises 13 residues. Germline values: CDR1 MDHEN, CDR2 SYDVKM. V was trimmed by 8 bases and J by 2 bases, leaving 9 bases between them. In DNA, the CDR3 is TGTGCCAGCTTTGAGTCTAACACCGGGGAGCTGTTTTTT. Its translation: CASFESNTGELFF.

This clonotype was picked up many times. The V gene is TRBV12-3 or TRBV12-4, the J gene TRBJ2-7; D possibly corresponds to TRBD1 (6 bases). Trimming cost V 6 bases and J 2 bases, with 11 bases left between them. CDR3 size: 13 residues. The CDR3 loop is CASSLQGAYEQYF. The CDR3 bases are TGTGCCAGCAGCCTACAGGGTGCCTACGAGCAGTACTTC.

This clonotype has only a few counts. J is TRBJ2-6 and V is TRBV9; 7 bases match TRBD2. This CDR3 spans 17 amino acids. CDR1 and CDR2 (germline): SGDLS, YYNGEE. J gave up 0 bases and V 1 base, and 4 bases lay outside the gene matches. The CDR3: CASSVLRGSSGANVLTF. CDR3 bases: TGTGCCAGCAGCGTATTGCGGGGGAGCTCTGGGGCCAACGTCCTGACTTTC.

This sequence joins TRBV20-1 and TRBJ1-2; D is uncertain. With 5 bases removed from V and 2 bases from J, the gap between germline ends came to 12 bases. Germline CDR1 is DFQATT and CDR2 is SNEGSKA (reference sequence). The CDR3 is 13 amino acids. CDR3: CSARGWENYGYTF. As DNA, the CDR3 is TGCAGTGCTCGTGGGTGGGAGAACTATGGCTACACCTTC.

This clonotype was seen only a few times. The chain carries TRBV2 and TRBJ2-5; 10 nucleotides agree with TRBD2. The CDR3 sequence is 13 residues long. Germline assignment: CDR1 SNHLY and CDR2 FYNNEI. The V and J ends lost 11 bases and 6 bases, in that order; junction bases with no gene match: 9. Written as DNA, the CDR3 is TGTGCCTCCAGGGAAGCGGGAGGGAAGACCCAGTACTTC. It translates to CASREAGGKTQYF.

The chain employs TRBV6-2 or TRBV6-3 and TRBJ2-1; 7 nucleotides agree with TRBD2. The assigned J gene may be wrong: the sequence end matches TRBJ2-7 better. The CDR3 extends over 22 amino acids. Per germline, CDR1 MNHEY and CDR2 SVGEGT. CDR3 sequence (DNA): TGTGCCAGCAGTTACATCGGGTCCGGCGTCAGCTATTCTAGCGGCCCCCCCTACGAGCAGTACGTC. Amino acid sequence: CASSYIGSGVSYSSGPPYEQYV.

This chain links TRBV12-3 or TRBV12-4 with TRBJ1-4, with 8 nucleotides matching TRBD1. CDR3 length: 17 amino acids. J lost 0 bases, V lost 3 bases, and 6 bases had no gene match. CDR3 sequence reads: CASSFTLTGATNEKLFF. The CDR3 DNA follows: TGTGCCAGCAGTTTTACCTTGACAGGGGCAACTAATGAAAAACTGTTTTTT.